This T cell receptor beta chain was identified during a study of OX40 agonist ivuxolimab in advanced cancers. Whole-study findings and limits: Both blood CD4+ and CD8+ T cells showed clonal growth by week 6 at 0.1 to 3.0 mg/kg. Undetermined was the antigen specificity of the expanded peripheral T cells.

With 4 bases removed from V and 6 bases from J, the gap between germline ends came to 16 bases. Germline lookup yields CDR1 MNHNS and CDR2 SASEGT. This CDR3 has 15 amino acids. TCRdb's table, derived via immunoSEQ multiplex PCR, lists solely in-frame clones and lacks some. Of fewer than 110,000 clones in the sample, less than 95% were seen once. To note about this clone: The antigen remains undetermined.

The sequence came from an adult with an advanced solid tumor such as melanoma, head and neck, liver or kidney cancer. The V call is TRBV6-1, the J call TRBJ1-5; D might be TRBD1 (6 bases). The sample consisted of CD4+ or CD8+ T cells sorted from blood, taken in a trial of the OX40 agonist ivuxolimab. The CDR3 region is CASSAGAGLGQPQHF. Here the CDR3 DNA reads TGTGCCAGCAGTGCAGGGGCAGGGCTCGGTCAGCCCCAGCATTTT.